This T cell receptor beta chain derives from a study of glioma-infiltrating T cells after dendritic cell vaccination. Overall study: Autologous tumor lysate-pulsed dendritic cell vaccination was given between the early 2000s and the early 2010s.

Time point indicated: after dendritic cell vaccination, including at tumor progression/relapse. None of the glioblastoma patients had an isocitrate dehydrogenase mutation. Before vaccination, two weeks after the third vaccination, and at progression, PBMC were collected. Generated by immunoSEQ multiplex PCR, the TCRdb table keeps only in-frame clones and is missing some. The sample shows approximately 50,000 clones, 70% to 90% of them seen only once. This clonotype was sampled from a human donor with glioblastoma. This specimen was blood, taken after dendritic cell vaccination.

DNA for the CDR3: TGTGCCAGCATGAGCACAGCCTTCCCTTCCTATGGCTACACCTTC. The encoded protein is CASMSTAFPSYGYTF. The chain has TRBV28 and TRBJ1-2; D unclear. Per germline, CDR1 MDHEN and CDR2 SYDVKM. V was clipped by 7 bases and J by 4 bases, with 19 bases between them. The CDR3 sequence is 15 residues long.